Listed below are T cell receptor beta chains from one sample, sequenced in a study of blood T cell repertoires in COVID-19. Profiled with immunoSEQ multiplex PCR; TCRdb holds only in-frame clones, not every one. The sample shows 200,000 to 250,000 clones, roughly 85% of them seen only once. Sequencing input: peripheral blood. The receptors derive from a woman between 65 and 79 years old with COVID-19, enrolled during active disease. Each CDR3 is given without its conserved first and last residue. A D gene is named only where the DNA matches it firmly. For some rows the clone size is stated as once, few or many, or as a class when expanded; others skip it.

v_gene: TRBV9
d_gene: TRBD1
abundance: NA
CDR3aa: ASSVATGGLGETQY

v_gene: TRBV29-1
d_gene: NA
abundance: NA
CDR3aa: SVVPGLSTGELF

v_gene: TRBV5-6
d_gene: NA
abundance: few
CDR3aa: ASRTTVNTEAF

v_gene: TRBV5-1
d_gene: NA
abundance: NA
CDR3aa: ASSPGGGDGAYEQY

v_gene: TRBV6-1
d_gene: NA
abundance: NA
CDR3aa: ASSEASYTGFYGYT

v_gene: TRBV4-1
d_gene: TRBD2
abundance: NA
CDR3aa: ASSQASGSMGEQF

v_gene: TRBV5-1
d_gene: NA
abundance: NA
CDR3aa: ASSLGSGVEAF

v_gene: TRBV5-1
d_gene: NA
abundance: NA
CDR3aa: ASSPTWGGAGNSPLH

v_gene: TRBV18
d_gene: NA
abundance: NA
CDR3aa: ASSPSVNTGELF

v_gene: TRBV18
d_gene: TRBD2
abundance: few
CDR3aa: ASSPGGRTDTQY

v_gene: TRBV5-4
d_gene: NA
abundance: NA
CDR3aa: ASSLQGYGYT

v_gene: TRBV18
d_gene: NA
abundance: NA
CDR3aa: ASSQNPEGGGGYT

v_gene: TRBV19
d_gene: NA
abundance: NA
CDR3aa: ASSWESSYNEQF